This T cell receptor (beta chain) was sequenced during a study of monozygotic twins with inflammatory bowel disease. During cDNA synthesis, UMIs that each contained a 6-nucleotide sample barcode were added by means of template switching. Two nested PCRs, roughly 16 and 10 cycles, amplified TCRalpha and TCRbeta cDNA. TCRdb reprocessed the 5' RACE reads and keeps a single row for each CDR3 protein, giving no DNA. The sample shows over 150,000 distinct CDR3 sequences, and roughly 2.3% sits with its ten largest clones. CDR3 length: 16 amino acids. Per the germline V gene, CDR1 is SSHAT and CDR2 is FNYEAQ (reference sequence).

This chain connects TRBV7-7 to TRBJ2-3; absent DNA, TCRdb's TRBD2 call cannot be checked. Sequenced sample: blood. The receptor was derived from a human donor with ulcerative colitis or Crohn's disease, or a healthy co-twin of an affected twin (not recorded which). The chain's CDR3 is CASSPDYHPNTDTQYF.